These 15 T cell receptor beta chains share one sample of origin, sequenced in a study of brain T cells in children with intractable seizures. Assay used: immunoSEQ multiplex PCR; TCRdb lists only in-frame clones, some missing. The repertoire holds under 400,000 clones, with approximately 93% as singletons. Stated time point: blood from clinic visit 5 months post-surgery; TSC patient then seizure free. The specimen was peripheral blood, collected more than 4 months after surgery. The source is a boy under two years old with tuberous sclerosis and intractable seizures.

V gene TRBV12-3 or TRBV12-4 combines with J gene TRBJ2-7; tentative D call: TRBD1 (6 bases). Trimming took 5 bases from V and 4 from J, leaving 12 bases between them. This CDR3 is 13 amino acids long. The CDR3: CASSGAGAYEQYF. The CDR3 nucleotides read TGTGCCAGCAGTGGCGCAGGGGCGTACGAGCAGTACTTC.

This clone was observed a single time. The CDR3, as DNA: TGTGCCACCAGTGACCTTGGAATTTCCTCTAGCACAGATACGCAGTATTTT. This translates into CATSDLGISSSTDTQYF. V and J are TRBV24-1 and TRBJ2-3; D call uncertain. The CDR3 has 17 amino acids. The V end lost 4 bases, the J end lost 0 bases, and 16 bases lay between the germline ends. Germline assignment: CDR1 KGHDR and CDR2 SFDVKD.

The chain recombines TRBV3-1 (or the pseudogene TRBV3-2) with TRBJ1-2; D is unclear. This CDR3 spans 14 amino acids. Trimming took off 2 bases at V and 2 bases at J, with 9 bases between the two ends. Germline assignment: CDR1 LGHDT and CDR2 YNNKEL (reference sequence). The CDR3 is CASSQIGENYGYTF. The CDR3 coding sequence is TGTGCCAGCAGCCAAATTGGCGAGAACTATGGCTACACCTTC.

This chain connects TRBV6-5 to TRBJ2-1; unclear D gene. V was trimmed by 5 bases and J by 5 bases, leaving 13 bases between them. Germline loops: CDR1 MNHEY, CDR2 SVGAGI. This CDR3 region has 14 residues. CDR3 coding DNA: TGTGCCAGCAGTCCCTGGACCAGTAACAATGAGCAGTTCTTC. It translates to CASSPWTSNNEQFF.

The rearrangement links TRBV13 to TRBJ2-1, with TRBD1 matching 10 bases. CDR1 PRHDT and CDR2 FYEKMQ come from the germline V gene (reference sequence). V lost 4 bases, J lost 6 bases, and 21 bases stayed unmatched. This CDR3 has 20 residues. The CDR3 sequence is CASSSLLSGQGTSEPNEQFF. The CDR3 DNA sequence: TGTGCCAGCAGCTCCCTCTTGTCGGGACAGGGGACCTCCGAGCCCAATGAGCAGTTCTTC.

The V and J genes are TRBV28 and TRBJ2-2; 10 nucleotides match TRBD2. The CDR3 is 16 amino acids. Trimming at V came to 6 bases and at J to 6 bases, leaving 10 bases not matched to a gene. CDR1 and CDR2 (germline): MDHEN, SYDVKM. The CDR3 coding sequence is TGTGCCAGCAGCCAATGGACTAGCGGCTCCCCCGGGGAGCTGTTTTTT. As protein: CASSQWTSGSPGELFF.

This CDR3 reads CASSYNRGYEQYF. For the CDR3, the DNA is TGTGCCAGCAGTTATAACAGGGGCTACGAGCAGTACTTC. The chain couples TRBV6-5 to TRBJ2-7; 7 nucleotides agree with TRBD1. The trim removed 3 bases at V and 3 bases at J, leaving 2 bases unmatched. Per the germline V gene, CDR1 is MNHEY and CDR2 is SVGAGI. The CDR3 spans 13 residues.

This rearrangement joins TRBV27 to TRBJ1-4; D possibly corresponds to TRBD1 (6 bases). Between the trimmed V and J ends, which lost 9 bases and 3 bases, there was a span of 8 bases. This CDR3 has 12 amino acids. Germline V gene data show CDR1 as MNHEY and CDR2 as SMNVEV (reference sequence). CDR3 in amino acids: CARRTANEKLFF. In DNA, the CDR3 is TGTGCCAGACGGACAGCTAATGAAAAACTGTTTTTT.

J is TRBJ1-2 and V is TRBV5-8; D is unresolved. The CDR3 totals 11 residues. The germline V gene encodes CDR1 SGHTS and CDR2 YDEGEE. Trimming took 1 base from V and 8 from J, leaving 6 bases between them. The CDR3 bases are TGTGCCAGCAGCTTGCGTGGAGGCTACACCTTC. It is translated as CASSLRGGYTF.

The chain combines TRBV13 with TRBJ2-1; D might be TRBD2 (6 bases). The CDR3 contains 15 residues. Germline lookup yields CDR1 PRHDT and CDR2 FYEKMQ (reference sequence). The V end lost 4 bases, the J end lost 1 base, and 11 bases lay between the germline ends. The CDR3 region has the DNA TGTGCCAGCAGCTGGGGACTGCTTTCCTACAATGAGCAGTTCTTC. Its protein is CASSWGLLSYNEQFF.

Comment on this clone: Distinct nucleotide sequences in the sample also encode this CDR3. The J gene is TRBJ2-5, the V gene TRBV18, with D unresolved. The CDR3 runs to 11 residues. CDR1 is KGHSH and CDR2 is LQKENI in the germline V gene. V was trimmed by 5 bases and J by 1 base, leaving 2 bases between them. In DNA, the CDR3 is TGTGCCAGCTCAACCCAAGAGACCCAGTACTTC. Translating gives CASSTQETQYF.

The chain carries TRBV7-9 and TRBJ1-1, with TRBD1 matching over 9 bases. CDR3 size: 15 residues. Germline CDR1 and CDR2: SEHNR and FQNEAQ (reference sequence). The ends lost 5 bases at V and 1 base at J; junction bases unmatched: 5. The CDR3 is CASSPRTGANTEAFF. Written as DNA, the CDR3 is TGTGCCAGCAGCCCCCGGACAGGGGCGAACACTGAAGCTTTCTTT. The variable domain in full, with the rest retrieved from reference TRBV7-9 and TRBJ1-1, is DTGVSQNPRHKITKRGQNVTFRCDPISEHNRLYWYRQTLGQGPEFLTYFQNEAQLEKSRLLSDRFSAERPKGSFSTLEIQRTEQGDSAMYLCASSPRTGANTEAFFGQGTRLTVV.

Only one count was recorded for this clone. V is TRBV7-3 and J is TRBJ2-1; tentatively, D is TRBD1 or TRBD2 (6 bases each). The CDR3 contains 16 residues. Germline values: CDR1 SGHTA, CDR2 FQGTGA. Trimming pared 1 base from V and 3 bases from J, leaving 13 bases between. CDR3: CASSLKPRGRYNEQFF. Written as DNA, the CDR3 is TGTGCCAGCAGCTTAAAGCCACGGGGGCGCTACAATGAGCAGTTCTTC.

This chain uses TRBV2 with TRBJ2-4, with TRBD1 as a possible D gene (6 bases). Trimming took 5 bases from V and 5 from J, leaving 13 bases between them. Germline CDR1 is SNHLY and CDR2 is FYNNEI. The length of the CDR3 is 14 residues. The CDR3 nucleotides are TGTGCCAGCAGTCGTACAGGGTTTCAAAACATTCAGTACTTC. As protein: CASSRTGFQNIQYF.

CDR3 in DNA: TGTGCCAGCAGCTCTAGCGGGGTGGAGACCCAGTACTTC. Translation gives CASSSSGVETQYF. The V call is TRBV7-8, the J call TRBJ2-5; 9 positions match TRBD2. Germline values: CDR1 SGHVS, CDR2 FQNEAQ. The V segment lost 4 bases and the J segment 5 bases; nucleotides outside the gene matches: 2. The CDR3 covers 13 residues.